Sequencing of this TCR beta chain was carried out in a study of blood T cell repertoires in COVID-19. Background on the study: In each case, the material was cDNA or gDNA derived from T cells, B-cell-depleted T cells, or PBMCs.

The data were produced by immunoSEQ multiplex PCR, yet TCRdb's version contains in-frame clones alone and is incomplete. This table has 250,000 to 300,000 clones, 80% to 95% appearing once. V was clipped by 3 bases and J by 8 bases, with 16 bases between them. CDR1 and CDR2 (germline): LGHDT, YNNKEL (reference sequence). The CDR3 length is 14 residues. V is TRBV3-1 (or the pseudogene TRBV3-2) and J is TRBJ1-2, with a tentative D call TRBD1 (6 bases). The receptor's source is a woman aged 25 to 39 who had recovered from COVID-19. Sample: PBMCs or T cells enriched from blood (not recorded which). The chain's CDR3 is CASSQRDRFYGYTF. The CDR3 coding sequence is TGTGCCAGCAGCCAGCGAGACAGGTTCTACGGCTACACCTTC.